The 14 T cell receptor beta chains in this list originate from one sample, sequenced in a study of T cell repertoires in cytomegalovirus infection. These TCRs are of unknown antigen specificity. TCRdb ran MiXCR on the reads and lists one entry per CDR3 protein. The table records about 920,000 distinct CDR3 sequences, 31% of them present only once. The specimen comprised cultured CD8+ T cells from PBMCs, sampled from culture after CMV antigen stimulation. The receptors here all came from a human donor in good health (CMV status not recorded). Some clones in this sample may be carry-over from other donors' samples.

This clonotype was counted many times. The rearrangement uses TRBV7-2 and TRBJ2-7; possible D gene TRBD2, 6 bases. This CDR3 is 14 amino acids long. The V end was cut by 2 bases, the J end by 1 base, with 9 bases between. The germline V gene has CDR1 SGHTA and CDR2 FQGNSA. CDR3 bases: TGTGCCAGCAGCTTAACGGAGGGTTCCTACGAGCAGTACTTC. This translates into CASSLTEGSYEQYF.

The table lists this clonotype with many counts. This rearrangement joins TRBV7-9 to TRBJ2-2; 11 bases line up with TRBD1. The V gene end was trimmed by 8 bases and the J gene end by 3 bases; junction bases not matched to a gene: 14. The CDR3 totals 18 residues. Germline values: CDR1 SEHNR, CDR2 FQNEAQ (reference sequence). In DNA, the CDR3 is TGTGCCAGCGGAACCGGGACAGGGGGGCCGCGGGACACCGGGGAGCTGTTTTTT. Its protein product is CASGTGTGGPRDTGELFF.

The V and J genes are TRBV19 and TRBJ1-2, with 8 bases lining up with TRBD1. Germline lookup yields CDR1 LNHDA and CDR2 SQIVND (reference sequence). The CDR3 extends over 14 amino acids. J was trimmed by 6 bases and V by 5 bases; bases with no gene match: 8. Here the CDR3 DNA reads TGTGCCAGTAGTTGGGGACAGGTTCCCGATGGCTACACCTTC. Protein: CASSWGQVPDGYTF.

The chain has TRBV12-3 or TRBV12-4 and TRBJ2-3; no reliable D call. This CDR3 contains 15 residues. The ends were cut back, 7 bases at V and 2 bases at J, with 16 bases in the middle. The CDR3 region is CASNPLGPFTDTQYF. CDR3 coding DNA: TGTGCCAGCAACCCCCTCGGACCGTTCACAGATACGCAGTATTTT.

This clonotype was observed many times. DNA of the CDR3: TGTGCCACCGCCTCAGGGGGTCCTTCCAAAGCTTTCTTT. Translation: CATASGGPSKAFF. V gene TRBV12-3 or TRBV12-4 combines with J gene TRBJ1-1; 7 bases align to TRBD1. The CDR3 length is 13 residues. J was trimmed by 9 bases and V by 10 bases; bases with no gene match: 14.

The gene calls are TRBV7-2 and TRBJ2-7; 8 bases line up with TRBD2. V was pared by 2 bases and J by 4 bases, with 7 bases of the junction left unmatched. Germline V gene data show CDR1 as SGHTA and CDR2 as FQGNSA. This CDR3 is built from 15 residues. CDR3 loop: CASSLNGGARYEQYF. In nucleotides, the CDR3 is TGTGCCAGCAGCTTAAACGGGGGGGCAAGGTACGAGCAGTACTTC.

The chain recombines TRBV6-6 with TRBJ2-3; D unresolved. Per germline, CDR1 MNHNY and CDR2 SVGAGI (reference sequence). V was cut by 5 bases and J by 6 bases, with 12 bases left in between. The length of the CDR3 is 13 residues. CDR3 nucleotide sequence: TGTGCCAGCAGTCCGGACGGAGCTGATACGCAGTATTTT. This gives the protein CASSPDGADTQYF.

V gene TRBV4-3 combines with J gene TRBJ1-5; D possibly corresponds to TRBD1 (5 bases). The ends were cut back, 4 bases at V and 4 bases at J, with 14 bases in the middle. CDR3 size: 15 residues. Per the germline V gene, CDR1 is LGHNA and CDR2 is YSLEER. Here the CDR3 reads CASSRKRGGNQPQHF. The CDR3 bases are TGCGCCAGCAGCCGGAAACGGGGGGGAAATCAGCCCCAGCATTTT.

The V call is TRBV6-4, the J call TRBJ1-6; no clear D. Germline CDR1 is MRHNA and CDR2 is SNTAGT. Trimming shortened V by 4 bases and J by 5 bases, and 18 bases separated the two germline ends. The CDR3 extends over 17 amino acids. The CDR3 DNA reads as TGTGCCAGCAGTGGTCACAGCTTGGTGGGAGATAATTCACCCCTCCACTTT. As protein: CASSGHSLVGDNSPLHF.

This clonotype occurred a few times. The chain recombines TRBV7-6 with TRBJ2-7, with D perhaps matching TRBD1 (6 bases). The CDR3 consists of 15 residues. The V end lost 5 bases, the J end lost 2 bases, and 16 bases lay between the germline ends. CDR1 SGHVS and CDR2 FNYEAQ come from the germline V gene. CDR3 loop: CASSPDRTSPYEQYF. The CDR3 DNA reads as TGTGCCAGCAGCCCAGACAGGACATCCCCCTACGAGCAGTACTTC.

The V call is TRBV9, the J call TRBJ2-3; 8 nucleotides match TRBD2. CDR1 is SGDLS, CDR2 YYNGEE, per germline. The CDR3 runs to 16 residues. After removal of 3 bases from V and 0 bases from J, the junction contained 6 bases not matched to a gene. In DNA form, the CDR3 reads TGTGCCAGCAGCGCTCGAAGCGGGGGTAGCACAGATACGCAGTATTTT. As protein: CASSARSGGSTDTQYF.

The chain uses TRBV5-6 and TRBJ2-7; 10 nucleotides match TRBD1. Germline CDR1 and CDR2: SGHDT and YYEEEE. Unmatched junction bases numbered 7, after V lost 4 bases and J lost 6 bases. The CDR3 length is 14 residues. CDR3: CASSKPGQGSEQYF. CDR3 nucleotides: TGTGCCAGCAGCAAGCCGGGACAGGGGAGCGAGCAGTACTTC.

This clonotype was counted at least ten times. The V gene is TRBV15, the J gene TRBJ1-1; tentative D call: TRBD1 (5 bases). The V end lost 3 bases, the J end lost 7 bases, and 12 bases lay between the germline ends. There are 13 residues in the CDR3. Germline V lookup: CDR1 LNHNV, CDR2 YYDKDF (reference sequence). The CDR3 here is CATSRVGGIEAFF. The CDR3 region has the DNA TGTGCCACCAGCAGGGTCGGGGGGATTGAAGCTTTCTTT. The entire variable domain, with the rest obtained from reference TRBV15 and TRBJ1-1, is as follows: DAMVIQNPRYQVTQFGKPVTLSCSQTLNHNVMYWYQQKSSQAPKLLFHYYDKDFNNEADTPDNFQSRRPNTSFCFLDIRSPGLGDTAMYLCATSRVGGIEAFFGQGTRLTVV.

The rearrangement uses TRBV19 and TRBJ2-1, with D tentatively TRBD2 (5 bases). The CDR3 length is 12 residues. V was trimmed by 7 bases and J by 4 bases, leaving 8 bases between them. Germline CDR1 reads LNHDA; CDR2 reads SQIVND (reference sequence). CDR3 loop: CASISGYNEQFF. The CDR3 bases are TGTGCCAGTATTTCGGGGTACAATGAGCAGTTCTTC. The full variable domain, rest sourced from reference TRBV19 and TRBJ2-1, is DGGITQSPKYLFRKEGQNVTLSCEQNLNHDAMYWYRQDPGQGLRLIYYSQIVNDFQKGDIAEGYSVSREKKESFPLTVTSAQKNPTAFYLCASISGYNEQFFGPGTRLTVL.